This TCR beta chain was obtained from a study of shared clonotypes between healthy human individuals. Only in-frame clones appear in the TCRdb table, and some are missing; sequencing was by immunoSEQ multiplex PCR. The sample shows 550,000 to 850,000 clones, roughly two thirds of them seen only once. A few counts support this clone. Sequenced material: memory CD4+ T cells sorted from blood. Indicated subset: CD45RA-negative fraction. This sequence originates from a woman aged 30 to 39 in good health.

The CDR3 nucleotides read TGCAGCGGTGGAGCCTCTGGAGGTGAAGCTTTCTTT. It specifies CSGGASGGEAFF. This chain links TRBV29-1 with TRBJ1-1; D gene uncertain. Trimming stripped 7 bases from V and 7 bases from J, with 16 bases between. CDR3 size: 12 residues. CDR1 is SQVTM, CDR2 ANQGSEA, per germline.